A selection of T cell receptor beta chains follows, all from one sample in a study of post-analysis software for immune sequencing data. In TCRdb, the PCR reads were re-called with MiXCR into one record per CDR3 protein. This sample yields roughly 580,000 distinct CDR3 sequences, of which 44% are seen a single time; about 1.5% belongs to the top ten. Sequencing was done on a sample of blood. These receptors originate from a girl aged 10-17 years with multiple sclerosis. Each CDR3 is given with its conserved first and last residue. D genes are given only for firm matches. Size is omitted from some rows. Given values are once, few, many or a class for expanded clones.

d_call j_call clone_size v_call cdr3_nt cdr3_aa
. TRBJ2-7 . TRBV12-3/TRBV12-4 TGTGCCAGCAGCGTGGACGGGTACTTGGAGCAGTACTTC CASSVDGYLEQYF
TRBD2 TRBJ2-5 few TRBV29-1 TGCAGCGCCCGCGGGGGGTTACGAGAGACCCAGTACTTC CSARGGLRETQYF
. TRBJ2-5 . TRBV7-7 TGTGCCAGCAGCTCCCAGGGAAAAGAGACCCAGTACTTC CASSSQGKETQYF
TRBD2 TRBJ2-7 . TRBV20-1 TGCAGTGCTAGAACTAGCGGGACCTACGAGCAGTACTTC CSARTSGTYEQYF
TRBD2 TRBJ2-1 few TRBV5-1 TGCGCCAGCAGCACTAGCGGGGACAATGAGCAGTTCTTC CASSTSGDNEQFF
TRBD1 TRBJ1-1 few TRBV12-3/TRBV12-4 TGTGCCAGCAGTTTCCGGGGCCTTTGGACAGGGATGAACACTGAAGCTTTCTTT CASSFRGLWTGMNTEAFF
TRBD1 TRBJ2-7 . TRBV20-1 TGCAGTGCCGAACCGGGACAGGGGGGTCTCGAGCAGTACTTC CSAEPGQGGLEQYF
. TRBJ1-1 . TRBV4-1 TGCGCCAGCTCTGGACAGCTTGAAGCTTTCTTT CASSGQLEAFF
. TRBJ1-1 . TRBV10-3 TGTGCCATCAGTGATCCTAAGGGGAACACTGAAGCTTTCTTT CAISDPKGNTEAFF
TRBD2 TRBJ2-3 once TRBV20-1 TGCAGTGCTAGAGACAAGCAAACGACTAGCGGCACAGATACGCAGTATTTT CSARDKQTTSGTDTQYF
TRBD2 TRBJ2-7 few TRBV7-9 TGTGCCAGCAGCATAGCGGGAGAGAAAAAGTACGAGCAGTACTTC CASSIAGEKKYEQYF
TRBD1 TRBJ1-2 many TRBV6-5 TGTGCCAGCAGAGAGGAACAGGGGGCGCGTTATGGCTACACCTTC CASREEQGARYGYTF
TRBD1 TRBJ2-3 . TRBV5-6 TGTGCCAGCACGCCACAGGGGGCGTTCACAGATACGCAGTATTTT CASTPQGAFTDTQYF
. TRBJ2-5 . TRBV12-3/TRBV12-4 TGTGCCAGCAGTTTAAGATTTAATGAGCAGTACTTC CASSLRFNEQYF
. TRBJ1-2 . TRBV20-1 TGCAGTGCTACTAGTCCGGGACATGGAGCCGGGGATTTTTATGGCTACACCTTC CSATSPGHGAGDFYGYTF
. TRBJ2-5 . TRBV30 TGTGCCGCGCGGGACAGCGGGGTCGAGACCCAGTACTTC CAARDSGVETQYF
. TRBJ2-3 . TRBV7-2 TGTGCCAGCAGCTCTCCCCCCGGCGCCGGGACAATCACAGATACGCAGTATTTT CASSSPPGAGTITDTQYF
. TRBJ2-7 few TRBV6-5 TGTGCCAGCAGTTACTCAAAGCGGCCCTACGAGCAGTACTTC CASSYSKRPYEQYF
. TRBJ2-3 few TRBV12-3/TRBV12-4 TGTGCCAGCAGCCCCCCGGGTACGAAAGATACGCAGTATTTT CASSPPGTKDTQYF
TRBD2 TRBJ2-6 . TRBV6-1 TGTGCCAGCAGCCCTGGGGCGGGGGTCTCTGGGGCCAACGTCCTGACTTTC CASSPGAGVSGANVLTF
TRBD2 TRBJ2-3 . TRBV12-3/TRBV12-4 TGTGCCAGCAGTTTCTTAGCGGGAGTGTTAGATACGCAGTATTTT CASSFLAGVLDTQYF
. TRBJ1-2 . TRBV20-1 TGCAGTGCAAGCAAGATGGGGGTCTGGGACTATGGCTACACCTTC CSASKMGVWDYGYTF
TRBD1 TRBJ2-7 few TRBV10-3 TGTGCCATCAGTGAGTCGACTCCAGGACAGGGGAGGTACGAGCAGTACTTC CAISESTPGQGRYEQYF
. TRBJ2-7 . TRBV4-1 TGCGCCAGCAGCCAAGATAGGGACTTCTCCTACGAGCAGTACTTC CASSQDRDFSYEQYF
. TRBJ2-7 . TRBV7-9 TGTGCCAGCAGCTTAATCGGACAAGACTACGAGCAGTACTTC CASSLIGQDYEQYF